This entry lists 26 T cell receptor beta chains sequenced from one sample in a study of blood T cell repertoires in COVID-19. The assay was immunoSEQ multiplex PCR, and TCRdb's table has in-frame clones only and misses some. The sample holds fewer than 200,000 clones; about 88% are singletons and the top ten take around 7.8%. The sequencing sample was made of PBMCs or T cells enriched from blood (not recorded which). Receptor source: a man in his fifties or sixties who had recovered from COVID-19.

CDR3 residues: CASSDRGRNGYTF. The CDR3, as DNA: TGTGCCAGCAGTGACAGGGGGAGGAATGGCTACACCTTC. The V and J genes are TRBV9 and TRBJ1-2; 9 bases are a match to TRBD1. V was pared by 5 bases and J by 6 bases, with 5 bases of the junction left unmatched. Looked up from germline, CDR1 is SGDLS and CDR2 is YYNGEE. The CDR3 totals 13 residues.

CDR3 in amino acids: CASSPHRDTHYGYTF. The CDR3 DNA reads as TGTGCCAGCAGTCCCCACCGGGACACCCACTATGGCTACACCTTC. The chain uses TRBV6-2 or TRBV6-3 and TRBJ1-2, with a tentative D call TRBD1 (6 bases). This CDR3 spans 15 amino acids. The germline V gene has CDR1 MNHEY and CDR2 SVGEGT. Trimming stripped 5 bases from V and 3 bases from J, with 16 bases between.

This clone was recorded once. The V and J genes are TRBV6-5 and TRBJ2-7, with a tentative D call TRBD1 (5 bases). The CDR3 has 15 amino acids. Trimming removed 0 bases from V and 4 bases from J, with 13 bases in between. Germline values: CDR1 MNHEY, CDR2 SVGAGI. CDR3 DNA: TGTGCCAGCAGTTACTCAGGGGATGTAAGATACGAGCAGTACTTC. Protein product: CASSYSGDVRYEQYF.

The CDR3: CASSDRGEKLFF. CDR3 bases: TGCGCCAGCAGCGACAGGGGTGAAAAACTGTTTTTT. The chain links TRBV5-1 to TRBJ1-4, with 8 bases fitting TRBD1. V lost 4 bases and J lost 7; bases outside the gene matches: 0. Germline values: CDR1 SGHRS, CDR2 YFSETQ. The CDR3 has 12 amino acids.

J is TRBJ2-1 and V is TRBV18; 8 bases agree with TRBD2. V was pared by 3 bases and J by 4 bases, with 8 bases of the junction left unmatched. From germline, CDR1 is KGHSH and CDR2 LQKENI. CDR3 length: 16 residues. CDR3 sequence: CASSPIAGMGYNEQFF. The CDR3 coding sequence is TGTGCCAGCTCACCTATAGCGGGGATGGGGTACAATGAGCAGTTCTTC.

The genes are TRBV6-5 and TRBJ2-2; D call uncertain. With 0 bases removed from V and 1 base from J, the gap between germline ends came to 6 bases. The CDR3 spans 15 residues. Germline lookup yields CDR1 MNHEY and CDR2 SVGAGI. In DNA, the CDR3 is TGTGCCAGCAGTTACTCGTCGGGGAACACCGGGGAGCTGTTTTTT. Its protein is CASSYSSGNTGELFF.

J is TRBJ1-1 and V is TRBV5-4, with a tentative D call TRBD1 (6 bases). This CDR3 is built from 15 residues. Deletions cut 4 bases from V and 0 bases from J, with 13 bases between. CDR1 SGHNT and CDR2 YYREEE come from the germline V gene (reference sequence). The chain's CDR3 is CASSPEGGMNTEAFF. The CDR3 DNA follows: TGTGCCAGCAGCCCGGAAGGGGGTATGAACACTGAAGCTTTCTTT.

This clone was counted once. The gene calls are TRBV5-1 and TRBJ1-2, with a possible D match to TRBD1 (5 bases). This CDR3 is built from 13 residues. The germline V gene has CDR1 SGHRS and CDR2 YFSETQ. The germline V and J ends were trimmed by 0 bases and 6 bases, with 9 bases remaining between them. CDR3 loop: CASSLEGWDGYTF. As DNA, the CDR3 is TGCGCCAGCAGCTTGGAGGGGTGGGATGGCTACACCTTC.

The chain is built from TRBV3-1 (or the pseudogene TRBV3-2) and TRBJ1-2; no definite D call. V lost 3 bases and J lost 9, with 11 bases in between. Germline V gives CDR1 LGHDT, CDR2 YNNKEL (reference sequence). CDR3 length: 12 amino acids. The CDR3 sequence is CASSHAPGSYTF. CDR3 DNA: TGTGCCAGCAGCCATGCCCCGGGAAGCTACACCTTC.

The chain links TRBV18 to TRBJ2-7; TRBD1 aligns across 10 bases. Germline assignment: CDR1 KGHSH and CDR2 LQKENI. Germline trimming cut 5 bases from V and 2 bases from J; bases unmatched to any gene: 9. The CDR3 is 16 residues long. This CDR3 reads CASSEGLGQGPYEQYF. CDR3 sequence (DNA): TGTGCCAGCTCAGAGGGGCTGGGACAGGGGCCCTACGAGCAGTACTTC.

Concerning this clone itself: The junction does not match germline at one end; this may be a read error. The chain employs TRBV15 and TRBJ2-7; 14 bases agree with TRBD2. Germline V gene data show CDR1 as LNHNV and CDR2 as YYDKDF (reference sequence). The CDR3 length is 16 residues. The CDR3 DNA is TGTGCCACCAGCAGAGATAACGGACTAGCGGGGGGTAGCCCTCACTTC. As protein: CATSRDNGLAGGSPHF.

In the case of this clone: A much bigger clone sits one base away, suggesting this may be a read error. The DNA of the CDR3 is TGTGCCAGCAGCCCCTATTCCCCCGGGACAAGTAATCTCGAGCAGTACTTC. Encoded protein: CASSPYSPGTSNLEQYF. The rearrangement uses TRBV7-8 and TRBJ2-7, with a tentative D call TRBD1 (6 bases). The germline gives CDR1 SGHVS, CDR2 FQNEAQ. The CDR3 contains 17 residues. V was clipped by 5 bases and J by 6 bases, with 26 bases between them.

This clone occurred once. The chain uses TRBV5-4 and TRBJ1-2; D gene unclear. The germline V gene encodes CDR1 SGHNT and CDR2 YYREEE (reference sequence). This CDR3 is built from 14 residues. The germline V and J ends were trimmed by 5 bases and 1 base, with 12 bases remaining between them. As DNA, the CDR3 is TGTGCCAGCAGAACCCGGGATCGTAACTATGGCTACACCTTC. Its translation: CASRTRDRNYGYTF.

This rearrangement joins TRBV5-4 to TRBJ1-6, with D possibly matching TRBD1 (6 bases). This CDR3 is built from 16 residues. V was trimmed by 0 bases and J by 1 base, leaving 8 bases between them. Germline lookup yields CDR1 SGHNT and CDR2 YYREEE (reference sequence). CDR3: CASSLDRASYNSPLHF. CDR3 bases: TGTGCCAGCAGCTTGGACAGGGCGTCCTATAATTCACCCCTCCACTTT.

Regarding this clone: One junction end does not reproduce the germline sequence, and a read error may be involved. The chain has TRBV30 and TRBJ1-2, with a possible D match to TRBD1 (6 bases). CDR3 length: 13 residues. Germline V lookup: CDR1 GTSNPN, CDR2 SVGIG (reference sequence). CDR3 in amino acids: CAGRTAVNYGYTF. CDR3 bases: TGTGCCGGGAGGACAGCTGTTAACTATGGCTACACCTTC.

This rearrangement joins TRBV9 to TRBJ2-3, with 9 bases lining up with TRBD2. There are 15 residues in the CDR3. The J segment lost 4 bases and the V segment lost 4 bases, leaving 7 bases of the junction unmatched. Germline V CDR1 and CDR2: SGDLS, YYNGEE. The CDR3, as DNA: TGTGCCAGCAGCACCAGCGGGAGGTTCTCAGATACGCAGTATTTT. Amino acids: CASSTSGRFSDTQYF.

The table lists this clone with a count of one. V and J are TRBV10-3 and TRBJ1-2; D possibly corresponds to TRBD1 (6 bases). V gave up 9 bases and J gave up 4 bases, with 15 bases separating them. The germline gives CDR1 ENHRY, CDR2 SYGVKD. The CDR3 runs to 13 residues. CDR3 region: CAIVQGSGYGYTF. The CDR3 region has the DNA TGTGCCATAGTACAGGGTTCCGGCTATGGCTACACCTTC.

The chain uses TRBV2 and TRBJ2-3, with 9 bases lining up with TRBD1. Germline values: CDR1 SNHLY, CDR2 FYNNEI. V was clipped by 4 bases and J by 4 bases; unmatched bases: 6. This CDR3 comprises 15 residues. CDR3 in DNA: TGTGCCAGCAGTGCGGGACAGGGTAGCGCAGATACGCAGTATTTT. Encoded protein: CASSAGQGSADTQYF. The full variable domain, with the rest looked up from reference TRBV2 and TRBJ2-3, is EPEVTQTPSHQVTQMGQEVILRCVPISNHLYFYWYRQILGQKVEFLVSFYNNEISEKSEIFDDQFSVERPDGSNFTLKIRSTKLEDSAMYFCASSAGQGSADTQYFGPGTRLTVL.

The chain uses TRBV6-2 or TRBV6-3 and TRBJ2-7; perhaps TRBD1 as D (5 bases). Looked up from germline, CDR1 is MNHEY and CDR2 is SVGEGT. The V end lost 0 bases, the J end lost 2 bases, and 5 bases lay between the germline ends. This CDR3 is built from 13 residues. The CDR3 region is CASSYSGAYEQYF. The CDR3 DNA is TGTGCCAGCAGTTACTCAGGGGCCTACGAGCAGTACTTC.

The CDR3 loop reads CASTPGRNTIYF. Here the CDR3 DNA reads TGTGCCAGCACCCCAGGGCGCAACACCATATATTTT. The chain links TRBV7-9 to TRBJ1-3; TRBD1 might be the D (5 bases). CDR1 and CDR2 from the germline V gene are SEHNR and FQNEAQ (reference sequence). This CDR3 has 12 amino acids. The V end lost 7 bases, the J end lost 7 bases, and 11 bases lay between the germline ends.

This clone was observed once. The J gene is TRBJ2-7, the V gene TRBV5-4; 8 bases are shared with TRBD1. The V gene's germline CDR1 is SGHNT and CDR2 YYREEE (reference sequence). The V and J ends lost 4 bases and 3 bases, in that order; junction bases with no gene match: 6. The CDR3 is 14 residues long. CDR3 DNA: TGTGCCAGCAGCCCAGGACAGGGATACTACGAGCAGTACTTC. As protein: CASSPGQGYYEQYF.

V gene TRBV18 combines with J gene TRBJ1-1; the D gene is possibly TRBD1 (5 bases). Trimming stripped 5 bases from V and 2 bases from J, with 9 bases between. CDR3 length: 13 amino acids. Germline CDR1 and CDR2: KGHSH and LQKENI. CDR3 amino acids: CASSGQGNTEAFF. In nucleotides, the CDR3 is TGTGCCAGCTCAGGCCAGGGTAACACTGAAGCTTTCTTT. Full variable domain (missing parts from reference TRBV18 and TRBJ1-1): NAGVMQNPRHLVRRRGQEARLRCSPMKGHSHVYWYRQLPEEGLKFMVYLQKENIIDESGMPKERFSAEFPKEGPSILRIQQVVRGDSAAYFCASSGQGNTEAFFGQGTRLTVV.

The J gene is TRBJ2-7, the V gene TRBV19, with TRBD2 identical over 12 bases. CDR1 is LNHDA, CDR2 SQIVND, per germline (reference sequence). Losses at the gene ends were 1 base for V and 6 bases for J; bases not matched to a gene: 4. The CDR3 extends over 15 amino acids. CDR3 in amino acids: CASSIALAGGAEQYF. In nucleotides, the CDR3 is TGTGCCAGTAGTATAGCACTAGCGGGGGGAGCCGAGCAGTACTTC.

The V call is TRBV5-1, the J call TRBJ1-1, with a possible D match to TRBD1 (5 bases). CDR3 length equals 15 residues. Germline V gene data show CDR1 as SGHRS and CDR2 as YFSETQ. Trimming took 4 bases from V and 3 from J, leaving 16 bases between them. The chain's CDR3 is CASSRGDLVDTEAFF. CDR3 sequence (DNA): TGCGCCAGCAGCCGGGGGGACCTTGTGGACACTGAAGCTTTCTTT. The variable domain in full, completed from reference TRBV5-1 and TRBJ1-1, reads KAGVTQTPRYLIKTRGQQVTLSCSPISGHRSVSWYQQTPGQGLQFLFEYFSETQRNKGNFPGRFSGRQFSNSRSEMNVSTLELGDSALYLCASSRGDLVDTEAFFGQGTRLTVV.

This rearrangement joins TRBV5-1 to TRBJ1-2; a possible D gene is TRBD1 (5 bases). This CDR3 has 13 amino acids. V was trimmed by 3 bases and J by 1 base, leaving 7 bases between them. The germline gives CDR1 SGHRS, CDR2 YFSETQ. CDR3 DNA sequence: TGCGCCAGCAGCTCACAGGTTAACTATGGCTACACCTTC. This sequence encodes CASSSQVNYGYTF.

The chain joins TRBV6-1 to TRBJ2-2; a weak D match, TRBD1 (6 bases). The CDR3 loop spans 15 amino acids. Germline V gene lookup returns CDR1 MNHNS and CDR2 SASEGT. The V end lost 2 bases, the J end lost 5 bases, and 12 bases lay between the germline ends. CDR3 amino acids: CASSEHTGRTGELFF. The DNA for the CDR3 is TGTGCCAGCAGTGAACACACAGGGCGGACCGGGGAGCTGTTTTTT.